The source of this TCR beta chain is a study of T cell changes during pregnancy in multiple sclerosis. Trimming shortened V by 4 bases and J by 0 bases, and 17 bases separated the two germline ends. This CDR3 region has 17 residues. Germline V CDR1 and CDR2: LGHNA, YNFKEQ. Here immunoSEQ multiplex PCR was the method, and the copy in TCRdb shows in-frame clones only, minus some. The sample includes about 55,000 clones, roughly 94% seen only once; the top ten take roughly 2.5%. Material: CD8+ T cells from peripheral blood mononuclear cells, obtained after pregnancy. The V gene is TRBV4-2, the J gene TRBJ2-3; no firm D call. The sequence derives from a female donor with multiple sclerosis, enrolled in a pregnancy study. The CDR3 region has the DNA TGTGCCAGCAGCCTGAGCCCACCCCCCTCTAGCACAGATACGCAGTATTTT. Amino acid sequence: CASSLSPPPSSTDTQYF.